One sample yielded the 22 T cell receptor beta chains listed below, sequenced in a study of blood T cells in healthy people across ages. A second PCR of 7 to 11 cycles used a sample-barcoded 5' primer and a J-beta primer mix. A single record per CDR3 protein comes from TCRdb applying MiXCR to the 5' RACE reads. The sample contains more than 600,000 distinct CDR3 sequences, 20% to 25% of which appear only once. The same data also went into a second study, on T cells of mothers and their children.

The sequenced material came from blood. All receptors derive from a boy between 10 and 17 years old in good health.

This clonotype was seen more than once but under ten times. The chain is built from TRBV7-2 and TRBJ2-1; D gene ambiguous. Trimming left V 5 bases short and J 3 bases short, with 11 bases between. The CDR3 consists of 14 residues. Looked up from germline, CDR1 is SGHTA and CDR2 is FQGNSA. The DNA for the CDR3 is TGTGCCAGCAGCCCCGGGCGCGGCTACAATGAGCAGTTCTTC. Translation gives CASSPGRGYNEQFF.

The chain carries TRBV29-1 and TRBJ2-5; D is possibly TRBD1 (6 bases). Germline-derived CDR1 and CDR2 are SQVTM and ANQGSEA. There are 14 residues in the CDR3. V was cut by 6 bases and J by 4 bases, with 18 bases left in between. The CDR3 bases are TGCAGCGTGAGTTACAGGGATATCGGAGAGACCCAGTACTTC. Residues: CSVSYRDIGETQYF.

The chain links TRBV9 to TRBJ2-7; a weak D match, TRBD2 (6 bases). CDR3 length: 15 amino acids. The V gene's germline CDR1 is SGDLS and CDR2 YYNGEE. Trimming pared 4 bases from V and 6 bases from J, leaving 20 bases between. CDR3 residues: CASSSHSGVLSEQYF. CDR3 in DNA: TGTGCCAGCAGCTCCCATAGCGGCGTTTTGAGCGAGCAGTACTTC.

The chain combines TRBV20-1 with TRBJ2-5; 10 bases map to TRBD2. CDR1 and CDR2 from the germline V gene are DFQATT and SNEGSKA (reference sequence). CDR3 length: 13 residues. With 3 bases clipped from V and 5 bases from J, the junction kept 3 bases outside the gene matches. The CDR3 loop is CSASLAGAETQYF. The CDR3 coding sequence is TGCAGTGCTAGCCTAGCGGGAGCGGAGACCCAGTACTTC.

This clonotype came up a few times. The chain couples TRBV7-2 to TRBJ2-3; the match to TRBD1 covers 11 bases. CDR1 and CDR2 (germline): SGHTA, FQGNSA. The CDR3 spans 18 residues. The V and J ends lost 7 bases and 0 bases, in that order; junction bases with no gene match: 12. The CDR3 region has the DNA TGTGCCAGCAATAAACTGGGACAGGGGGAAAGGAGCACAGATACGCAGTATTTT. It is translated as CASNKLGQGERSTDTQYF.

CDR3 amino acids: CASSLRVLNTGELFF. The CDR3 DNA sequence: TGTGCCAGCAGCTTGCGGGTCCTAAACACCGGGGAGCTGTTTTTT. The V gene is TRBV7-9, the J gene TRBJ2-2, with a weak D call TRBD2 (5 bases). CDR1 SEHNR and CDR2 FQNEAQ come from the germline V gene (reference sequence). Trimming took off 3 bases at V and 2 bases at J, with 10 bases between the two ends. CDR3 length: 15 residues.

This clonotype was recorded many times. The CDR3 coding sequence is TGCAGTGGTGGACCCCAGCCCTACAATGAGCAGTTCTTC. Its translation: CSGGPQPYNEQFF. The rearrangement joins TRBV20-1 to TRBJ2-1; D is ambiguous. The V end was cut by 7 bases, the J end by 2 bases, with 12 bases between. This CDR3 has 13 residues. CDR1 is DFQATT and CDR2 is SNEGSKA in the germline V gene (reference sequence).

This clonotype was recorded a few times. The chain has TRBV2 and TRBJ2-2; no clear D gene. Germline CDR1 is SNHLY and CDR2 is FYNNEI. Trimming pared 7 bases from V and 5 bases from J, leaving 26 bases between. The CDR3 is 18 amino acids. CDR3 nucleotide sequence: TGTGCCAGCATTACCGACGTAGGTTCCGCTAGTCTAACCGGGGAGCTGTTTTTT. Amino acids: CASITDVGSASLTGELFF.

This clonotype has more than one count but fewer than ten. The rearrangement uses TRBV6-5 and TRBJ2-2; either TRBD1 or TRBD2 may supply D (5 bases each). Trimming stripped 8 bases from V and 7 bases from J, with 11 bases between. Germline V lookup: CDR1 MNHEY, CDR2 SVGAGI. CDR3 size: 12 residues. DNA for the CDR3: TGTGCCAGCTCAGAGAGGGGCGGGGAGCTGTTTTTT. It specifies CASSERGGELFF.

V gene TRBV5-1 combines with J gene TRBJ2-7; 10 positions agree with TRBD2. The length of the CDR3 is 15 residues. Germline V CDR1 and CDR2: SGHRS, YFSETQ. The V segment lost 1 base and the J segment 4 bases; nucleotides outside the gene matches: 5. The DNA for the CDR3 is TGCGCCAGCAGCTTGTTCTCTAGCGGGAGTTACGAGCAGTACTTC. This translates into CASSLFSSGSYEQYF. The full variable domain, its missing parts supplied by reference TRBV5-1 and TRBJ2-7, is KAGVTQTPRYLIKTRGQQVTLSCSPISGHRSVSWYQQTPGQGLQFLFEYFSETQRNKGNFPGRFSGRQFSNSRSEMNVSTLELGDSALYLCASSLFSSGSYEQYFGPGTRLTVT.

This clonotype was observed a handful of times. This chain joins TRBV24-1 and TRBJ2-2; D may correspond to TRBD1 or TRBD2 (5 bases each). The V and J ends lost 4 bases and 4 bases respectively, with 12 bases between them. The CDR3 spans 15 residues. Germline values: CDR1 KGHDR, CDR2 SFDVKD. CDR3 protein: CATSDRGDGTGELFF. The CDR3 DNA reads TGTGCCACCAGTGACCGAGGGGACGGCACCGGGGAGCTGTTTTTT.

This clonotype was seen ten or more times. The chain joins TRBV11-2 to TRBJ2-7; 8 nucleotides line up with TRBD2. There are 14 residues in the CDR3. The V gene end was trimmed by 2 bases and the J gene end by 5 bases; junction bases not matched to a gene: 5. Germline-derived CDR1 and CDR2 are SGHAT and FQNNGV. The CDR3 nucleotides are TGTGCCAGCAGCTTATTGCGGGAGGCCCACGAGCAGTACTTC. It specifies CASSLLREAHEQYF. The full variable domain, rest sourced from reference TRBV11-2 and TRBJ2-7, is EAGVAQSPRYKIIEKRQSVAFWCNPISGHATLYWYQQILGQGPKLLIQFQNNGVVDDSQLPKDRFSAERLKGVDSTLKIQPAKLEDSAVYLCASSLLREAHEQYFGPGTRLTVT.

This clonotype was observed at least ten times. The CDR3 spells CASSPSGNEQYF. The CDR3, as DNA: TGTGCCAGCAGCCCTAGCGGGAACGAGCAGTACTTC. V usage is TRBV7-9 and J usage is TRBJ2-7; 9 positions agree with TRBD2. The J segment lost 5 bases and the V segment lost 5 bases, leaving 1 base of the junction unmatched. Germline V gene lookup returns CDR1 SEHNR and CDR2 FQNEAQ (reference sequence). CDR3 length: 12 residues.

This clonotype was counted a few times. The chain uses TRBV29-1 and TRBJ2-7; 8 bases are shared with TRBD1. This CDR3 region has 14 residues. CDR1 and CDR2 from the germline V gene are SQVTM and ANQGSEA. The V and J ends lost 1 base and 3 bases, in that order; junction bases with no gene match: 5. The CDR3 reads CSVEVPGGVYEQYF. Here the CDR3 DNA reads TGCAGCGTTGAAGTCCCAGGGGGCGTCTACGAGCAGTACTTC.

The chain is built from TRBV20-1 and TRBJ2-5, with 8 bases lining up with TRBD2. The germline gives CDR1 DFQATT, CDR2 SNEGSKA (reference sequence). Trimming took 8 bases from V and 4 from J; bases not matched to a gene: 6. The CDR3 extends over 12 amino acids. The chain's CDR3 is CSYGGAVETQYF. The CDR3 DNA reads as TGCAGTTACGGGGGGGCGGTAGAGACCCAGTACTTC.

This clonotype showed up many times. The chain uses TRBV5-1 and TRBJ1-4; D gene ambiguous. Trimming pared 0 bases from V and 0 bases from J, leaving 6 bases between. The CDR3 has 15 residues. The germline V gene encodes CDR1 SGHRS and CDR2 YFSETQ. CDR3 bases: TGCGCCAGCAGCTTGGTAGGAGCAACTAATGAAAAACTGTTTTTT. It yields the protein CASSLVGATNEKLFF.

This clonotype was observed a few times. The chain combines TRBV13 with TRBJ2-1, with D possibly TRBD2 on 6 matching bases. The CDR3 runs 16 residues. V was pared by 5 bases and J by 1 base, with 15 bases between. The germline CDR1 and CDR2 sequences are PRHDT and FYEKMQ (reference sequence). DNA for the CDR3: TGTGCCAGCAGCCCCCCCTTAGCGGAGTCCTACAATGAGCAGTTCTTC. It specifies CASSPPLAESYNEQFF.

The gene calls are TRBV28 and TRBJ2-5; weak D call: TRBD1 (6 bases). The tail of the sequence fits TRBJ2-7 better, so the J call may be wrong. This CDR3 is built from 15 residues. Germline values: CDR1 MDHEN, CDR2 SYDVKM. Written as DNA, the CDR3 is TGTGCCAGCAGTAGAGGGGGATCTGGCGGGCCCGAGCAGTACTTC. It translates to CASSRGGSGGPEQYF.

Of note for this clonotype: The junction departs from germline at one end; a sequencing error may be responsible. CDR3 DNA sequence: TGTGCCAGCAGTTTAGAAGATACGCGGTATTTT. This translates into CASSLEDTRYF. The rearrangement links TRBV12-3 or TRBV12-4 to TRBJ2-3; D gene ambiguous. CDR3 size: 11 residues.

V gene TRBV7-9 combines with J gene TRBJ2-6; 7 nucleotides agree with TRBD1. Trimming cost V 3 bases and J 19 bases; bases outside gene matches: 6. Per the germline V gene, CDR1 is SEHNR and CDR2 is FQNEAQ (reference sequence). The CDR3 consists of 11 residues. The CDR3 protein is CASSFEGTATF. DNA for the CDR3: TGTGCCAGCAGCTTCGAAGGGACAGCCACTTTC.

The chain combines TRBV29-1 with TRBJ1-2; D is unclear. The CDR3 contains 13 residues. Deletions cut 2 bases from V and 0 bases from J, with 7 bases between. Germline loops: CDR1 SQVTM, CDR2 ANQGSEA. The CDR3: CSVENPANYGYTF. The CDR3, as DNA: TGCAGCGTTGAAAACCCCGCTAACTATGGCTACACCTTC.

The V gene is TRBV6-5, the J gene TRBJ2-7; D is unresolved. CDR1 and CDR2 from the germline V gene are MNHEY and SVGAGI. Trimming removed 2 bases from V and 3 bases from J, with 5 bases in between. The CDR3 is 12 residues long. The CDR3 sequence is CASSYAGYEQYF. The DNA of the CDR3 is TGTGCCAGCAGTTACGCAGGCTACGAGCAGTACTTC.